Sequencing of this T cell receptor beta chain was carried out in a study of sequential checkpoint blockade in melanoma. Study-wide background: Arm A got nivolumab then ipilimumab; arm B the reverse, 1:1. Both treatment sequences were followed by maintenance nivolumab.

Data came from immunoSEQ multiplex PCR; TCRdb stores just in-frame clones and leaves some out. The sample has under 50,000 clones; about 88% are singletons. The treatment was: randomized to nivolumab then ipilimumab (arm A) or the reverse (arm B). None of the patients previously received DNA-damaging chemotherapy. Live CD3+CD8+ CD19− CD56− cells were sorted from PBMCs. The CDR3 covers 16 residues. Between the trimmed V and J ends, which lost 2 bases and 0 bases, there was a span of 12 bases. This chain links TRBV5-3 with TRBJ1-3, with D hard to call. TRBV5-3 is labeled an ORF, and its function is uncertain. The receptor's source is a human donor with melanoma. Sequenced here: CD8+ T cells sorted from blood (inferred from file names), sampled from a patient given nivolumab and ipilimumab in sequence. DNA for the CDR3: TGTGCCAGAAGCTTAGCACCGGCGGGCTCTGGAAACACCATATATTTT. This sequence encodes CARSLAPAGSGNTIYF.